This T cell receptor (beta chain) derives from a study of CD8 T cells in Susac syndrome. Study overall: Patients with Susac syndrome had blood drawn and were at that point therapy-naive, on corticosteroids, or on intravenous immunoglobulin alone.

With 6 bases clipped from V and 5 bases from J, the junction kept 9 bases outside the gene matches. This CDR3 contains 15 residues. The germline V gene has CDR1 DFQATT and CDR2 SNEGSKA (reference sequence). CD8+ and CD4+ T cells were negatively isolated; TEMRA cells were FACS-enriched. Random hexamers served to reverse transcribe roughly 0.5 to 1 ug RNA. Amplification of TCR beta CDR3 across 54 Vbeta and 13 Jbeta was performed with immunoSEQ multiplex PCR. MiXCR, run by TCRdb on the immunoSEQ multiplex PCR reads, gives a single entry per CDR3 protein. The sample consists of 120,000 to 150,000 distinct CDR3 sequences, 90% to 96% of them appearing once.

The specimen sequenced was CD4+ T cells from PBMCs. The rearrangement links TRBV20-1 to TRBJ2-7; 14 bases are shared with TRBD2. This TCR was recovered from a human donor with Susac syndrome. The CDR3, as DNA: TGCAGTGCCCTCCCGACTAGCGGGAGGGCCGACGAGCAGTACTTC. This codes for CSALPTSGRADEQYF.